Given below is one T cell receptor beta chain in context. Its antigen is unknown. The data were obtained in a study of immune evolution from preneoplasia to lung adenocarcinoma. Libraries were prepared by immunoSEQ multiplex PCR; TCRdb keeps only in-frame clonotypes and omits some of them. Of roughly 5,000 clones in the sample, 65% to 85% were seen once. V lost 2 bases to trimming and J lost 1 base, with 8 bases between them. The CDR3 is made up of 14 amino acids. The germline gives CDR1 SNHLY, CDR2 FYNNEI. Broader study findings: Later-stage lesions appeared to have more T cells, more diversity, less clonality.

The sequenced sample was FFPE normal lung tissue adjacent to the tumor. The TCR was taken from a person aged 50-70 years with lung adenocarcinoma. This chain links TRBV2 with TRBJ1-2; perhaps TRBD1 as D (6 bases). The CDR3 loop reads CASSEQGYNYGYTF. CDR3 DNA sequence: TGTGCCAGCAGTGAACAGGGGTATAACTATGGCTACACCTTC.